This TCR beta chain was identified in a study of blood T cell repertoires in COVID-19. Study overall: Material from acute and convalescent COVID-19 was sourced from the United States, Italy and Spain.

Living in 24 US areas, the participants were between about 18 and 95 years of age. Cohorts were assigned according to the clinical history that participants reported. The table came from immunoSEQ multiplex PCR; TCRdb's copy has only in-frame clones and leaves some out. This sample has fewer than 200,000 clones, with 80% to 90% found just once. CDR1 and CDR2 from the germline V gene are MNHEY and SMNVEV (reference sequence). CDR3 length equals 15 residues. V lost 8 bases, J lost 5 bases, and 15 bases stayed unmatched. The sample comprised PBMCs or T cells enriched from blood (not recorded which). The rearrangement uses TRBV27 and TRBJ2-7; 7 positions match TRBD1. This clonotype was obtained from a woman younger than 35 who had recovered from COVID-19. The CDR3 region has the DNA TGTGCCAGCGGCCCGTCAAGAGGGACAGTCCACGAGCAGTACTTC. It is translated as CASGPSRGTVHEQYF.